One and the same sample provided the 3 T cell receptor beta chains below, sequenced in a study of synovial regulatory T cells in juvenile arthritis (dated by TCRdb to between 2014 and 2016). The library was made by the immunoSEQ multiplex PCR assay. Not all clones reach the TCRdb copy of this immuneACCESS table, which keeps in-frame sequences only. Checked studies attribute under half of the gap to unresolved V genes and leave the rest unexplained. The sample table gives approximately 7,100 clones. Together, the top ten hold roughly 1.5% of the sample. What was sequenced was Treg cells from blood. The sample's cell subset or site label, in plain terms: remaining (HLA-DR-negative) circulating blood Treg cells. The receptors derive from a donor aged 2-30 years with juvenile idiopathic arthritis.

This CDR3 is CASSVSLVGTVNTEAFF. The chain carries TRBV2 and TRBJ1-1; the D gene TCRdb calls, TRBD1, cannot be checked with no DNA. This CDR3 has 17 residues. No DNA sequence was recorded. Germline CDR1 and CDR2: SNHLY and FYNNEI.

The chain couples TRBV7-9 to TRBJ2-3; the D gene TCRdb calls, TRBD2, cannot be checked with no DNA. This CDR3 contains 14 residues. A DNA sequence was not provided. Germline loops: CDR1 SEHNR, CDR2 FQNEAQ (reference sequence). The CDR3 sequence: CASSLFLPTDTQYF.

CDR3 sequence reads: CASSLVLTGSPGYGYTF. V usage is TRBV7-4 and J usage is TRBJ1-2; checking the TCRdb D call of TRBD1 is not possible without DNA. Germline V gene data show CDR1 as SGHVT and CDR2 as SQSDAQ. The CDR3 totals 17 residues. No DNA appears here.